This T cell receptor (beta chain) came from a study of cytomegalovirus exposure and HLA in healthy donors. Regarding the study as a whole: For presence/absence analyses, sequencing depth was assumed to be roughly uniform across donors.

The table lists this clone with a few counts. Its antigen is undetermined. PCR employed 60 Vbeta and 13 Jbeta primers. As handled by the study authors: Unique TCR beta chains numbered around 75 million in a later analysis, with roughly 11 million shared. The method was immunoSEQ multiplex PCR; TCRdb's version includes in-frame clones alone and lacks a portion of them. The V and J calls and clone size are taken from that table; D and trimming were inferred from the DNA. This sample carries 65,000 to 95,000 clones, around 79% of them seen once, and the ten largest clones take 2.5%. What was sequenced was PBMCs. This receptor was obtained from a man aged 25-45 years in good health and CMV-seronegative.

CDR3 nucleotide sequence: TGTGCCAGCAGTTACGGGCCGTTCTTGGGGGCCAACGTCCTGACTTTC. Its protein product is CASSYGPFLGANVLTF. This chain links TRBV6-5 with TRBJ2-6; no clear D gene. Between the trimmed V and J ends, which lost 2 bases and 4 bases, there was a span of 12 bases. Germline loops: CDR1 MNHEY, CDR2 SVGAGI. The CDR3 is 16 residues long.